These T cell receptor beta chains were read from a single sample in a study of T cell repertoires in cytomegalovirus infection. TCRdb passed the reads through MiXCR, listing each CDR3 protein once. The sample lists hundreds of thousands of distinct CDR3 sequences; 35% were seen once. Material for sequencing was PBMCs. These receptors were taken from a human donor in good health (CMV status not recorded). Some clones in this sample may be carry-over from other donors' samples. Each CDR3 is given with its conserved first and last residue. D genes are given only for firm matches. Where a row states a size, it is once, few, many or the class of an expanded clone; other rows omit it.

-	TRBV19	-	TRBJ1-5	TGTGCCAGTAGTAACGTGGCGGAGGGAGTACATCAGCCCCAGCATTTT	CASSNVAEGVHQPQHF
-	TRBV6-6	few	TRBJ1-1	TGTGCCAGCAGTTACTCGACTCAGGGGTACACTGAAGCTTTCTTT	CASSYSTQGYTEAFF
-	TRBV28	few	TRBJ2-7	TGTGCCAGCAGTTTATGGGGAGGCGAGCAGTACTTC	CASSLWGGEQYF
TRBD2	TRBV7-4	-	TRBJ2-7	TGTGCCAGCAGCTGGACTAGCGGGGGCCTAGAGGGAGAGCAGTACTTC	CASSWTSGGLEGEQYF
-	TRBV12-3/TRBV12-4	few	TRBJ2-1	TGTGCCAGCAGTTACGCTGCGTATGAGCAGTTCTTC	CASSYAAYEQFF
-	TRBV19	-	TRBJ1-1	TGTGCCAGTAGTGTAAGGTGGACTGAAGCTTTCTTT	CASSVRWTEAFF
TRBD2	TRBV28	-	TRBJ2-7	TGTGCCAGCAGTGGGACTAGCGGGAGTTACGAGCAGTACTTC	CASSGTSGSYEQYF
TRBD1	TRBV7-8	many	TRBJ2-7	TGTGCCAGCAGCTTTCCAGGGGGATACGAGCAGTACTTC	CASSFPGGYEQYF
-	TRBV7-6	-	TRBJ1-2	TGTGCCAGCAGCTTGAGGGAGGGTTATGGCTACACCTTC	CASSLREGYGYTF
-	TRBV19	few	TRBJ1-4	TGTGCCAGTAGCAACGGGAATCGGGGTAATGAAAAACTGTTTTTT	CASSNGNRGNEKLFF
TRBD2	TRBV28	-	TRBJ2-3	TGTGCCAGCAGTTTCGGGACTAGCGACACAGATACGCAGTATTTT	CASSFGTSDTDTQYF
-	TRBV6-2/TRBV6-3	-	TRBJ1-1	TGTGCCACCCAGCCGGCGGCCATGAACACTGAAGCTTTCTTT	CATQPAAMNTEAFF
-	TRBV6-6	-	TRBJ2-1	TGTGCCAGCAGTAAACGGGGGTTAGAGGAGCAGTTCTTC	CASSKRGLEEQFF
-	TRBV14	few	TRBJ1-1	TGTGCCAGCAGCCAAGAGTCCAGAGTCACTGAAGCTTTCTTT	CASSQESRVTEAFF
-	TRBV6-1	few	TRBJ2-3	TGTGCCAGCAGTGATGCGAGGGGCACAGATACGCAGTATTTT	CASSDARGTDTQYF
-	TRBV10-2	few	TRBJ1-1	TGCGCCAGCAGTGACGGAACTGAAGCTTTCTTT	CASSDGTEAFF
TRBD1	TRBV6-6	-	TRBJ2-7	TGTGCCACCATGCCGGGGACAGGGGTATCCTACGAGCAGTACTTC	CATMPGTGVSYEQYF
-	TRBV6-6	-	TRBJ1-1	TGTGCCATAAGAAGCAGGGCGGGCACTGAAGCTTTCTTT	CAIRSRAGTEAFF
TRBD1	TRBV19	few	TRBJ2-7	TGTGCCAGTAGTATAAGGGGACAGGGCTCCTACGAGCAGTACTTC	CASSIRGQGSYEQYF
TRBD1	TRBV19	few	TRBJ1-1	TGTGCCAGTAGTATCCGGGACAGGGGTGACACTGAAGCTTTCTTT	CASSIRDRGDTEAFF
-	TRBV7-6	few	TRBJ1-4	TGTGCCAGCAGCTTAGCCCTGTTAGGTGAAAAACTGTTTTTT	CASSLALLGEKLFF
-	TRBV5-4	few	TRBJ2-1	TGTGCCAGCAGCTTGGGGAGAGGACAGACGATTCATGAGCAGTTCTTC	CASSLGRGQTIHEQFF
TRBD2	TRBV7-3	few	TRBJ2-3	TGTGCCAGCAGCCTGACTAGCGGGGGTCCCACAGATACGCAGTATTTT	CASSLTSGGPTDTQYF
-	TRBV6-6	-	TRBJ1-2	TGTGCCAGCAGTTACGTGTTGGCGAATGTCTACACCTTC	CASSYVLANVYTF
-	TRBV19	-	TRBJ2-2	TGTGCCAGTAAGAGAGGCGGGAACACCGGGGAGCTGTTTTTT	CASKRGGNTGELFF
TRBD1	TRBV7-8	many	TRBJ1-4	TGTGCCAGCAGCTTACTGGTAGGACAGGGGGCGAGGCGGCTGTTTTTT	CASSLLVGQGARRLFF
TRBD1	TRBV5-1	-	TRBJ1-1	TGCGCCAGCAGCGGGACAGAGTATGGCACTGAAGCTTTCTTT	CASSGTEYGTEAFF
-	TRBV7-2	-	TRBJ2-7	TGTGCCAGCAGCTCTCCACTATCCTACGAGCAGTACTTC	CASSSPLSYEQYF
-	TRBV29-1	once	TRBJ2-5	TGCAGCGTTGAAGATGGAATCCAGACCCAAGAGACCCAGTACTTC	CSVEDGIQTQETQYF
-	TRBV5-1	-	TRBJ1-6	TGCGCCAGCAGCTTGGTAGGGACCCGCGGGAGGAATTCACCCCTCCACTTT	CASSLVGTRGRNSPLHF
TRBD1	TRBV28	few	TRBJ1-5	TGTGCCAGCAGTTTTGACAGGGAGGTTCAGCCCCAGCATTTT	CASSFDREVQPQHF
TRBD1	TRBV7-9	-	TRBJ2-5	TGTGCCAGACAGGGGATCCAAGAGACCCAGTACTTC	CARQGIQETQYF
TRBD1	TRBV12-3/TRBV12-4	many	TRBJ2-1	TGTGCCAGCAGTTTATTAGACAGGGTGAATGAGCAGTTCTTC	CASSLLDRVNEQFF
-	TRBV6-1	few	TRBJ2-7	TGTGCCAGCAGGGCCACCCACGAGCAGTACTTC	CASRATHEQYF
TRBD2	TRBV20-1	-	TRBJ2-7	TGCAGTGCTAGTCGGGGGGGCGAGCAGTACTTC	CSASRGGEQYF
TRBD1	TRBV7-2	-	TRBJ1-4	TGTGCCAGCAGCTCGCGGCCAGGGGGGGAAAAACTGTTTTTT	CASSSRPGGEKLFF
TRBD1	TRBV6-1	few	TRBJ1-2	TGTGCCGGGGGAACAGGGGGACACGGTAACTATGGCTACACCTTC	CAGGTGGHGNYGYTF
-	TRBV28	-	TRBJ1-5	TGTGCCAGCAGTCCTCCGATACCAGGATCAAATCAGCCCCAGCATTTT	CASSPPIPGSNQPQHF
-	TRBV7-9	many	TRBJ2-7	TGTGCCAGCAGCTTAGAGGGCGGGGCCTACGAGCAGTACTTC	CASSLEGGAYEQYF
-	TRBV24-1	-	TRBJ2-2	TGTGCCACCAGAGAGAAGTCGAACACCGGGGAGCTGTTTTTT	CATREKSNTGELFF
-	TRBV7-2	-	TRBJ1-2	TGTGCCAGCAGCTTACATCCAGGGAAGGCCCTTAACTATGGCTACACCTTC	CASSLHPGKALNYGYTF
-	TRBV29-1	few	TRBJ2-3	TGCAGCGTTGAGTTTCTCCGGGACCCCGCCACAGATACGCAGTATTTT	CSVEFLRDPATDTQYF
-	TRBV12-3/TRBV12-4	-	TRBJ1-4	TGTGCCAGCAGTTTTAGGGCCGGTAATGAAAAACTGTTTTTT	CASSFRAGNEKLFF
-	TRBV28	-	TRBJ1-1	TGTGCCAGCAGTTTAGACCTCAGGGGCTCGGGAGCTTTCTTT	CASSLDLRGSGAFF
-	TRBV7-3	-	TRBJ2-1	TGTGCCAGCAGCTTAAGGGCTAGCTTGGGGGCTGATGAGCAGTTCTTC	CASSLRASLGADEQFF
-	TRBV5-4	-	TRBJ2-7	TGTGACAGCAGCCAGACTACAGGGAACTCCTACGAGCAGTACTTC	CDSSQTTGNSYEQYF
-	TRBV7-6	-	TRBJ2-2	TGTGCCAGCAGCTTAGCACCGGGGGTAAACACCGGGGAGCTGTTTTTT	CASSLAPGVNTGELFF
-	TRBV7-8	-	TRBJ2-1	TGTGCCAGCAGCTCAGATATGGGGTTTGAGCAGTTCTTC	CASSSDMGFEQFF
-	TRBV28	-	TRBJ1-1	TGTGCCAGCAGCCTAGAAGTGTGGGAGAACACTGAAGCTTTCTTT	CASSLEVWENTEAFF
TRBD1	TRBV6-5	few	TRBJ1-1	TGTGCCAGCAGTGAGCCGGGACAGGGAGTTTCAAAGTTT	CASSEPGQGVSKF
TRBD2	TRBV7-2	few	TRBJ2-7	TGTGCCAGCAGCTTAGGGCGGGCCGGGAGGATCGACGAGCAGTACTTC	CASSLGRAGRIDEQYF
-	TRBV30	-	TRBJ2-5	TGTGCCTGGAGCCGGCAGTGGGTCTTGGAGACCCAGTACTTC	CAWSRQWVLETQYF
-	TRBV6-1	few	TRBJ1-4	TGTGCCAGCAGTGAATGGGGACCTAATGAAAAACTGTTTTTT	CASSEWGPNEKLFF
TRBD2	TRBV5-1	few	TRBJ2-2	TGCGCCAGCCGCGCGTCTAGCGGGCTTACCGGGGAGCTGTTTTTT	CASRASSGLTGELFF